This T cell receptor (beta chain) derives from a study of cytomegalovirus exposure and HLA in healthy donors. With 60 Vbeta and 13 Jbeta primers, the PCR was carried out. Sequencing used immunoSEQ multiplex PCR; TCRdb keeps in-frame clones, though not all of them. There are 150,000 to 200,000 clones in the sample; around 82% occur only once, and about 1.8% lies in the top ten. This CDR3 spans 15 amino acids. Trimming cost V 0 bases and J 2 bases, with 12 bases left between them. Germline assignment: CDR1 SGDLS and CDR2 YYNGEE. The chain has TRBV9 and TRBJ2-7; D is unclear. The clonotype was recovered from a man between 18 and 35 years old in good health and CMV-seronegative. Material for sequencing was PBMCs. In DNA, the CDR3 is TGTGCCAGCAGCGTAGGCACAGATAGGCCCTACGAGCAGTACTTC. Translation gives CASSVGTDRPYEQYF.